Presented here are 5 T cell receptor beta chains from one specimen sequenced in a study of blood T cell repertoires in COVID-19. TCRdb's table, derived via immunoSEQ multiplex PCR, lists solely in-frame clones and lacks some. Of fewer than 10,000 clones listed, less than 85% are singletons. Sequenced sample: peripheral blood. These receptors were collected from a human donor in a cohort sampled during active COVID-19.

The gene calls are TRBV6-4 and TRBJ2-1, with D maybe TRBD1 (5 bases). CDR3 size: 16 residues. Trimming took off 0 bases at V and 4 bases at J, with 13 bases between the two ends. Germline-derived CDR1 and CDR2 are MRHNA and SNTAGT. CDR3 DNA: TGTGCCAGCAGTGACTCGATAGGGGTGGATTACAATGAGCAGTTCTTC. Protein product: CASSDSIGVDYNEQFF.

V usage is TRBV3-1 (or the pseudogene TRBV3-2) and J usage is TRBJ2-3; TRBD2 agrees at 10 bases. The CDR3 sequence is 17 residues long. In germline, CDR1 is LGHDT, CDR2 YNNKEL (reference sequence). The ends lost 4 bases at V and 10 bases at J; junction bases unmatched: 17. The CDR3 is CASSPIRTSGGLGAQYF. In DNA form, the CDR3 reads TGTGCCAGCAGCCCGATCCGGACTAGCGGTGGGCTTGGAGCGCAGTATTTT.

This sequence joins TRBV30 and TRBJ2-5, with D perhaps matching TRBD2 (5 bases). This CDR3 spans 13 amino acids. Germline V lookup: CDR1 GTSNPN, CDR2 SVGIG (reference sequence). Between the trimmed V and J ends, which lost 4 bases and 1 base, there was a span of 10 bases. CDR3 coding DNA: TGTGCCTGGACGGGAACGGCCCAAGAGACCCAGTACTTC. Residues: CAWTGTAQETQYF.

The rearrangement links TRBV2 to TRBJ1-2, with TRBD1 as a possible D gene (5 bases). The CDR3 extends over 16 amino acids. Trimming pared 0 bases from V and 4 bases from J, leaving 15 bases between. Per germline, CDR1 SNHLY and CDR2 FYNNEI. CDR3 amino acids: CASSEAPAGPIYGYTF. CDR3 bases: TGTGCCAGCAGTGAAGCACCAGCGGGGCCCATCTATGGCTACACCTTC.

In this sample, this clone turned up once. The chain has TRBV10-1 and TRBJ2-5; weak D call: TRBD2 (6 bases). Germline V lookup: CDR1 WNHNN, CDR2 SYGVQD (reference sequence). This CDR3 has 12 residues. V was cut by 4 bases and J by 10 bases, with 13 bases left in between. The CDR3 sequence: CASSAGPGLQYF. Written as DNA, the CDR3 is TGCGCCAGCAGTGCAGGACCGGGACTCCAGTACTTC.